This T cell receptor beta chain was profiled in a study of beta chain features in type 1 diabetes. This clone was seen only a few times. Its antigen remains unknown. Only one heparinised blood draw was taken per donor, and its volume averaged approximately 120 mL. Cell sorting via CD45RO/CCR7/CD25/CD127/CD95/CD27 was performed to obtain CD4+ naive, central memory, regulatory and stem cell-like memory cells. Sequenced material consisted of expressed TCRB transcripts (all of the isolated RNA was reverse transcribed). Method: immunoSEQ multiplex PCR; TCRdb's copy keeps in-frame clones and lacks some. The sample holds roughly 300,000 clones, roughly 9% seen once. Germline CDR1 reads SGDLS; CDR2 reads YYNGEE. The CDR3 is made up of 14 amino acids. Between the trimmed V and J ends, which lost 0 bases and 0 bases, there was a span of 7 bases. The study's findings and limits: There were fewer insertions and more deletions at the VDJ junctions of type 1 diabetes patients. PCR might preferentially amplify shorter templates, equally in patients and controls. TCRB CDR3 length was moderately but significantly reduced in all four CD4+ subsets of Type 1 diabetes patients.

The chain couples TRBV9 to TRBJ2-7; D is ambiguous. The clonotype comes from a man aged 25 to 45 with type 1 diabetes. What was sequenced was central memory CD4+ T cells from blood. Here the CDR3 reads CASSVDGSSYEQYF. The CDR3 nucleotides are TGTGCCAGCAGCGTAGATGGAAGCTCCTACGAGCAGTACTTC.